This TCR beta chain was captured by sequencing in a study of early T cells in non-severe SARS-CoV-2 infection. Study-level background: Bulk RNA from unsorted whole blood was sequenced; chains were unpaired.

Findings of the study overall: VDJdb-based annotation leaned toward anti-spike CD8 responses and missed private and CD4 specificities.

Germline-derived CDR1 and CDR2 are MDHEN and SYDVKM. This CDR3 is built from 13 residues. Trimming removed 2 bases from V and 5 bases from J, with 9 bases in between. This clonotype was seen more than once but under ten times. Its antigen is unidentified. Attached unique molecular identifiers marked individual cDNA molecules. TCRdb called the 5' RACE reads again in MiXCR, with one record for every CDR3 protein. In the table there are 30,000 to 35,000 distinct CDR3 sequences, about 5% of which are singletons. The sequenced sample consisted of whole blood. The rearrangement uses TRBV28 and TRBJ2-5; no reliable D call. This clonotype was obtained from an adult who was a healthcare worker with PCR-confirmed SARS-CoV-2 infection or an uninfected control (not recorded which). The CDR3 here is CASSLGNLETQYF. The CDR3 coding sequence is TGTGCCAGCAGTTTAGGCAATTTGGAGACCCAGTACTTC.